This T cell receptor beta chain appears in the sequencing data of a study of beta chain features in type 1 diabetes. Concerning this clone: Its antigen is still unknown.

The study reverse transcribed the entire isolated RNA, so it sequenced expressed TCRB transcripts. Naive, central memory and regulatory T cell samples averaged roughly 4 million reads. Repertoires were generated with immunoSEQ multiplex PCR, while TCRdb's copy carries only in-frame clones and drops some. The sample lists about 620,000 clones, roughly a sixth occurring once. Study-level findings and limits: Patients and controls would share equally any PCR tilt toward shorter templates. In the patient group, naive, central memory and Treg TCRB repertoires seemed more alike than in the healthy donor group.

The origin of this receptor is a man between 18 and 29 years old in good health. The sequencing sample was made of naive CD4+ T cells from blood.

CDR3 amino acids: CASSLESGGHQPQHF. In DNA, the CDR3 is TGTGCCAGCAGCTTAGAGTCAGGGGGGCATCAGCCCCAGCATTTT. This chain uses TRBV7-2 with TRBJ1-5; 7 nucleotides match TRBD1. Per germline, CDR1 SGHTA and CDR2 FQGNSA. This CDR3 spans 15 amino acids. The V and J ends lost 1 base and 5 bases, in that order; junction bases with no gene match: 5.